A selection of T cell receptor beta chains follows, all from one sample in a study of T cell repertoires in aging, cancer and after chemotherapy. TCRdb fed the multiplex PCR reads into MiXCR, producing one record per CDR3 protein. The sample holds around 20,000 distinct CDR3 sequences, around 40% seen once. Sequenced material: blood. These receptors were obtained from a human donor with a solid tumor. CDR3s include the opening cysteine and the closing phenylalanine or tryptophan. D genes are given only for firm matches. Only some rows state a clone size, as once, few, many or a class for expanded clones.

clone_size	v_call	d_call	j_call	cdr3_aa	cdr3_nt
few	TRBV15	TRBD2	TRBJ2-5	CATSRDAGSGTETQYF	TGTGCCACCAGCAGAGATGCCGGTAGCGGGACCGAGACCCAGTACTTC
-	TRBV7-6	TRBD2	TRBJ2-1	CASSRWSGGANNEQFF	TGTGCCAGCAGCCGGTGGAGCGGGGGGGCCAACAATGAGCAGTTCTTC
-	TRBV7-9	TRBD1	TRBJ1-4	CASSLRGLGDEKLFF	TGTGCCAGCAGCTTAAGGGGGCTGGGCGATGAAAAACTGTTTTTT
few	TRBV30	-	TRBJ2-5	CAWNSDQETQYF	TGTGCCTGGAACAGCGACCAAGAGACCCAGTACTTC
-	TRBV15	TRBD2	TRBJ2-3	CATSGGLAGRDTQYF	TGTGCCACCAGCGGAGGACTAGCGGGAAGGGATACGCAGTATTTT
-	TRBV10-3	-	TRBJ2-7	CASSSEYTYEQYF	TGTGCCAGCAGTTCTGAGTACACCTACGAGCAGTACTTC
few	TRBV29-1	-	TRBJ2-7	CSVDLGGNNEQYF	TGCAGCGTTGACCTAGGGGGAAATAACGAGCAGTACTTC
few	TRBV19	-	TRBJ1-1	CASSVGTPMRRAEAFF	TGTGCCAGTAGCGTCGGGACACCCATGAGGAGGGCTGAAGCTTTCTTT
-	TRBV19	-	TRBJ2-5	CASNGALGLGHQETQYF	TGTGCCAGTAATGGGGCGTTAGGGCTGGGGCACCAAGAGACCCAGTACTTC
few	TRBV5-6	TRBD1	TRBJ1-2	CASSDGTGDLYGYTF	TGTGCCAGCAGCGACGGGACAGGGGATCTCTATGGCTACACCTTC
few	TRBV6-5	TRBD2	TRBJ2-7	CASSYTSGSSHEQYF	TGTGCCAGCAGTTATACTAGCGGGAGTAGCCACGAGCAGTACTTC
-	TRBV24-1	-	TRBJ2-6	CATSDRFGSPGALTSSGANVLTF	TGTGCCACCAGTGATCGTTTTGGGTCGCCGGGGGCGCTGACGAGTTCTGGGGCCAACGTCCTGACTTTC
-	TRBV10-3	TRBD1	TRBJ1-1	CAISDWQGGPEAFF	TGTGCCATCAGTGACTGGCAGGGGGGCCCTGAAGCTTTCTTT
few	TRBV7-6	-	TRBJ2-7	CASSLEVDWFYEQYF	TGTGCCAGCAGCTTAGAGGTCGACTGGTTCTACGAGCAGTACTTC
-	TRBV19	TRBD1	TRBJ2-5	CASSIGQGVLGTETQYF	TGTGCCAGTAGTATAGGACAGGGAGTATTGGGGACAGAGACCCAGTACTTC
-	TRBV18	TRBD2	TRBJ2-5	CASSPTSGGAGETQYF	TGTGCCAGCTCACCGACTAGCGGGGGGGCCGGCGAGACCCAGTACTTC
-	TRBV27	-	TRBJ2-1	CASSLYGVRRGNRYNEQFF	TGTGCCAGCAGCCTGTATGGGGTCCGGAGGGGTAATCGGTACAATGAGCAGTTCTTC
-	TRBV27	TRBD1	TRBJ1-5	CASSLSNRGPGPQHF	TGTGCCAGCAGTTTATCGAACAGGGGTCCCGGGCCCCAGCATTTT
medium-sized	TRBV29-1	-	TRBJ2-1	CSVAAEDTNEQFF	TGCAGCGTTGCAGCGGAGGACACCAATGAGCAGTTCTTC
-	TRBV6-1	-	TRBJ1-1	CASSLGLVNTEAFF	TGTGCCAGCAGTCTGGGACTGGTGAACACTGAAGCTTTCTTT
medium-sized	TRBV6-1	-	TRBJ2-3	CASTPGAGASDTQYF	TGTGCCAGCACCCCTGGGGCAGGGGCTTCCGATACGCAGTATTTT
once	TRBV27	TRBD1	TRBJ2-7	CASGSLGRGPKDEQYF	TGTGCCAGCGGTTCCTTGGGAAGGGGGCCAAAAGACGAGCAGTACTTC
few	TRBV19	-	TRBJ1-5	CASSIASYIVSNQPQHF	TGTGCCAGTAGTATTGCCTCTTACATCGTTAGCAATCAGCCCCAGCATTTT
-	TRBV5-1	-	TRBJ2-7	CASSLDYEQYF	TGCGCCAGCAGCTTGGATTACGAGCAGTACTTC
-	TRBV5-5	-	TRBJ1-1	CASSPIDIPEAFF	TGTGCCAGCAGTCCGATAGATATCCCTGAAGCTTTCTTT
few	TRBV6-1	-	TRBJ1-5	CASTLSHNQPQHF	TGTGCCAGCACCCTGTCACACAATCAGCCCCAGCATTTT
few	TRBV27	-	TRBJ2-2	CASSFLGATGELFF	TGTGCCAGCAGTTTCCTCGGTGCCACGGGGGAGCTGTTTTTT
-	TRBV6-2/TRBV6-3	-	TRBJ2-1	CASSSSSTGVYNEQFF	TGTGCCAGCAGCTCCTCCTCTACGGGAGTCTACAATGAGCAGTTCTTC
few	TRBV6-5	TRBD2	TRBJ2-5	CASSYSSTSGAPQYF	TGTGCCAGCAGTTACTCGAGTACCAGCGGGGCGCCCCAGTACTTC
-	TRBV11-2	-	TRBJ2-7	CASSLADNSYEQYF	TGTGCCAGCAGCTTAGCGGACAATTCCTACGAGCAGTACTTC
-	TRBV30	-	TRBJ2-7	CAAELRGYEQYF	TGTGCCGCCGAATTGCGGGGTTACGAGCAGTACTTC